This TCR beta chain was captured by sequencing in a study of Tregs in tolerant kidney transplant recipients. Whole-study results and caveats: This study did not directly address biological reproducibility.

CDR3 size: 12 residues. Deletions cut 4 bases from V and 4 bases from J, with 7 bases between. Germline V gene data show CDR1 as SGHDN and CDR2 as FVKESK. Worth noting for this clone: Its antigen is currently unknown.

Clones were sequenced by immunoSEQ multiplex PCR, and TCRdb holds only the in-frame ones, with some missing. This table holds about 77,000 clones, 95% to 98% found once. The sequence derives from a human donor who received a combined kidney and bone marrow transplant. The specimen comprised CD4+ T cells from blood, sampled before the transplant. The chain employs TRBV14 and TRBJ1-2; possible D gene TRBD1, 5 bases. The CDR3 region is CASSRQTYGYTF. The CDR3 coding sequence is TGTGCCAGCAGCCGACAGACCTATGGCTACACCTTC.